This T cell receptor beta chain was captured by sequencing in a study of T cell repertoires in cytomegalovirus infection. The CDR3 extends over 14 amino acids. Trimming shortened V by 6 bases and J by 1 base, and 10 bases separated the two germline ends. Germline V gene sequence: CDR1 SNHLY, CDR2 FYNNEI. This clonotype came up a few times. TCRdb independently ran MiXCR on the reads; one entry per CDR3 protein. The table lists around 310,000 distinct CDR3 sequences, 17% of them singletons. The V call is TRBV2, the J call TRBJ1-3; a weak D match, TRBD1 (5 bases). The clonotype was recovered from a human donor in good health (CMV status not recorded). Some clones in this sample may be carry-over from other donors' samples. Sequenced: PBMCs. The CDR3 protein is CASSREGSGNTIYF. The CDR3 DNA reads TGTGCCAGCAGCAGGGAAGGATCTGGAAACACCATATATTTT.